Below are 28 T cell receptor beta chains sequenced from a single sample in a study of radiotherapy plus CTLA-4 blockade in lung cancer. Using immunoSEQ multiplex PCR, the repertoire was profiled, and TCRdb retains in-frame clones only, with some absent. The sample consists of 34,000 or so clones, around 70% of them appearing once. The starting material was peripheral blood, obtained from a patient treated with radiotherapy plus ipilimumab. These receptors came from a human donor with non-small cell lung cancer that progressed on radiotherapy plus ipilimumab.

The V and J genes are TRBV19 and TRBJ2-7; no clear D. Germline V gene lookup returns CDR1 LNHDA and CDR2 SQIVND (reference sequence). This CDR3 is built from 14 residues. V lost 3 bases and J 3 bases, leaving 12 bases between the germline ends. The CDR3 sequence: CASSIPGINYEQYF. The DNA of the CDR3 is TGTGCCAGTAGTATCCCCGGCATAAACTACGAGCAGTACTTC.

The rearrangement joins TRBV11-2 to TRBJ1-5; D gene uncertain. V lost 1 base and J lost 9, with 16 bases in between. This CDR3 region has 15 residues. Germline lookup yields CDR1 SGHAT and CDR2 FQNNGV. CDR3: CASSLGADRNMPQHF. In nucleotides, the CDR3 is TGTGCCAGCAGCTTAGGGGCAGACCGAAACATGCCCCAGCATTTT.

The V and J genes are TRBV19 and TRBJ2-7; weak D call: TRBD1 (6 bases). The CDR3 has 14 residues. With 2 bases removed from V and 6 bases from J, the gap between germline ends came to 14 bases. In germline, CDR1 is LNHDA, CDR2 SQIVND (reference sequence). The CDR3 sequence: CASSISGRGGEQYF. CDR3 in DNA: TGTGCCAGTAGTATAAGCGGCAGGGGTGGCGAGCAGTACTTC.

This chain joins TRBV4-1 and TRBJ2-2; D not resolved. Between the trimmed V and J ends, which lost 3 bases and 0 bases, there was a span of 8 bases. The CDR3 runs 15 residues. CDR1 is MGHRA and CDR2 is YSYEKL in the germline V gene. In DNA, the CDR3 is TGCGCCAGCAGCCACAGGACCGCGAACACCGGGGAGCTGTTTTTT. Amino acids: CASSHRTANTGELFF.

The chain has TRBV9 and TRBJ2-3, with a tentative D call TRBD2 (7 bases). The germline V and J ends were trimmed by 4 bases and 4 bases, with 19 bases remaining between them. The germline CDR1 and CDR2 sequences are SGDLS and YYNGEE. The CDR3 is 16 residues long. The CDR3 sequence is CASSLGGAAWADTQYF. The CDR3 nucleotides read TGTGCCAGCAGCTTAGGGGGGGCCGCCTGGGCAGATACGCAGTATTTT.

The chain carries TRBV29-1 and TRBJ2-1; D not certain. In germline, CDR1 is SQVTM, CDR2 ANQGSEA. The CDR3 runs to 17 residues. V was trimmed by 2 bases and J by 0 bases, leaving 17 bases between them. The CDR3 DNA reads TGCAGCGTTGAAAATCCGTCGCTCCTTGACTCCTACAATGAGCAGTTCTTC. Its protein product is CSVENPSLLDSYNEQFF.

V usage is TRBV28 and J usage is TRBJ2-7; 7 nucleotides agree with TRBD1. From germline, CDR1 is MDHEN and CDR2 SYDVKM. V lost 4 bases and J lost 2; bases outside the gene matches: 5. The CDR3 extends over 14 amino acids. The CDR3 sequence is CASSSDRFPYEQYF. The CDR3 DNA is TGTGCCAGCAGTTCGGACAGGTTTCCCTACGAGCAGTACTTC.

The chain carries TRBV5-1 and TRBJ2-3; no firm D call. The CDR3 covers 14 residues. The ends were cut back, 1 base at V and 4 bases at J, with 10 bases in the middle. Per the germline V gene, CDR1 is SGHRS and CDR2 is YFSETQ. The CDR3 protein is CASSLKGPADTQYF. CDR3 bases: TGCGCCAGCAGCTTGAAGGGTCCTGCAGATACGCAGTATTTT.

The genes are TRBV19 and TRBJ1-5; D is ambiguous. The CDR3 is 16 amino acids. Germline V gene data show CDR1 as LNHDA and CDR2 as SQIVND (reference sequence). With 5 bases removed from V and 0 bases from J, the gap between germline ends came to 14 bases. The CDR3 is CASSPTLDHSNQPQHF. Written as DNA, the CDR3 is TGTGCCAGTAGTCCGACTCTAGATCATAGCAATCAGCCCCAGCATTTT.

Only a few counts were recorded for this clone. CDR3 nucleotides: TGTGCCAGCAGCCCGGGACTAACAGATACGCAGTATTTT. This gives the protein CASSPGLTDTQYF. This rearrangement joins TRBV7-2 to TRBJ2-3; TRBD2 matches 7 bases. The CDR3 totals 13 residues. With V trimmed by 5 bases and J by 3 bases, 2 bases remained unmatched. The germline V gene encodes CDR1 SGHTA and CDR2 FQGNSA.

CDR3 loop: CASSLPVVLTNYGYTF. As DNA, the CDR3 is TGTGCCAGCAGCCTACCAGTAGTCTTAACTAACTATGGCTACACCTTC. V usage is TRBV5-6 and J usage is TRBJ1-2; no clear D. CDR3 length: 16 amino acids. Trimming cost V 4 bases and J 0 bases, with 16 bases left between them. Germline V lookup: CDR1 SGHDT, CDR2 YYEEEE.

The rearrangement joins TRBV6-5 to TRBJ2-3, with 10 bases identical to TRBD2. Germline V CDR1 and CDR2: MNHEY, SVGAGI. This CDR3 region has 14 residues. After removal of 6 bases from V and 5 bases from J, the junction contained 5 bases not matched to a gene. CDR3 in DNA: TGTGCCAGCAGCCTTAGCGGGGGGTTAGATACGCAGTATTTT. It translates to CASSLSGGLDTQYF.

CDR3 DNA sequence: TGTGCCACCAGCAGGGAGTTTCTCTACGAGCAGTACTTC. As protein: CATSREFLYEQYF. J is TRBJ2-7 and V is TRBV15; unclear D gene. CDR1 and CDR2 (germline): LNHNV, YYDKDF (reference sequence). The CDR3 loop spans 13 amino acids. Trimming pared 3 bases from V and 3 bases from J, leaving 9 bases between.

The chain has TRBV11-2 and TRBJ1-1; TRBD1 aligns across 7 bases. The CDR3 spans 14 residues. J gave up 4 bases and V 5 bases, and 7 bases lay outside the gene matches. Per the germline V gene, CDR1 is SGHAT and CDR2 is FQNNGV. CDR3 amino acids: CASSTQGIGTEAFF. CDR3 DNA: TGTGCCAGCAGCACACAGGGGATAGGCACTGAAGCTTTCTTT.

This rearrangement joins TRBV5-1 to TRBJ1-2; D not resolved. Germline CDR1 SGHRS, CDR2 YFSETQ. V gave up 0 bases and J gave up 2 bases, with 5 bases separating them. CDR3 length equals 13 residues. This chain's CDR3 is CASSLDGNYGYTF. The CDR3, as DNA: TGCGCCAGCAGCTTGGACGGAAACTATGGCTACACCTTC.

This clone was seen a few times. The chain carries TRBV19 and TRBJ1-1; D unclear. The CDR3 has 13 amino acids. V dropped 3 bases and J dropped 0 bases, with 5 bases sitting between them. Germline-derived CDR1 and CDR2 are LNHDA and SQIVND (reference sequence). CDR3 amino acids: CASSISMNTEAFF. The DNA of the CDR3 is TGTGCCAGTAGTATTTCTATGAACACTGAAGCTTTCTTT.

The chain recombines TRBV10-1 with TRBJ1-1; TRBD1 aligns across 10 bases. Per the germline V gene, CDR1 is WNHNN and CDR2 is SYGVQD (reference sequence). The CDR3 spans 19 residues. J gave up 0 bases and V 0 bases, and 10 bases lay outside the gene matches. The CDR3 loop is CASSESSRDRGKMNTEAFF. For the CDR3, the DNA is TGCGCCAGCAGTGAGTCCAGCCGGGACAGGGGAAAAATGAACACTGAAGCTTTCTTT.

V usage is TRBV5-6 and J usage is TRBJ2-5; D possibly matches TRBD1 or TRBD2 (6 bases each). Germline-derived CDR1 and CDR2 are SGHDT and YYEEEE. V was shortened by 3 bases and J by 2 bases, with 8 bases between the two germline ends. CDR3 length: 13 amino acids. The DNA for the CDR3 is TGTGCCAGCAGCTCGGGGGCTCAAGAGACCCAGTACTTC. This translates into CASSSGAQETQYF.

A few counts support this clone. The chain recombines TRBV28 with TRBJ2-1; D tentatively reads TRBD1 or TRBD2 (5 bases each). V was trimmed by 5 bases and J by 5 bases, leaving 16 bases between them. Germline-derived CDR1 and CDR2 are MDHEN and SYDVKM. The CDR3 loop spans 15 amino acids. The CDR3 DNA follows: TGTGCCAGCAGTCTCCTTGGGACGGTTCACAATGAGCAGTTCTTC. It translates to CASSLLGTVHNEQFF.

Here the CDR3 DNA reads TGTGCCTGGAGGGGTCCGGGACAGGGAGGTCAGCCCCAGCATTTT. It encodes CAWRGPGQGGQPQHF. The chain has TRBV30 and TRBJ1-5; 9 bases agree with TRBD1. In germline, CDR1 is GTSNPN, CDR2 SVGIG (reference sequence). The CDR3 extends over 15 amino acids. With 3 bases clipped from V and 6 bases from J, the junction kept 9 bases outside the gene matches.

The J gene is TRBJ2-7, the V gene TRBV18; 9 bases map to TRBD1. The germline CDR1 and CDR2 sequences are KGHSH and LQKENI. The ends lost 2 bases at V and 4 bases at J; junction bases unmatched: 6. CDR3 length: 15 amino acids. For the CDR3, the DNA is TGTGCCAGCTCACCAACGGGACAGGGATTGTACGAGCAGTACTTC. As protein: CASSPTGQGLYEQYF.

This sequence joins TRBV18 and TRBJ1-4; weak D call: TRBD1 (6 bases). This CDR3 is built from 15 residues. Germline V lookup: CDR1 KGHSH, CDR2 LQKENI. Trimming stripped 4 bases from V and 7 bases from J, with 16 bases between. The CDR3 bases are TGTGCCAGCTCACTCTATAGGGGGGCCCGTGAAAAACTGTTTTTT. Amino acid sequence: CASSLYRGAREKLFF.

This clone has only a few counts. This chain links TRBV11-3 with TRBJ1-6; D remains unclear. Germline CDR1 is SGHNT and CDR2 is YENEEA. V dropped 0 bases and J dropped 1 base, with 7 bases sitting between them. The CDR3 sequence is 16 residues long. CDR3 amino acids: CASSLEVRSYNSPLHF. CDR3 nucleotides: TGTGCCAGCAGCTTAGAAGTCAGATCCTATAATTCACCCCTCCACTTT.

The chain employs TRBV6-5 and TRBJ1-1; D is uncertain. Trimming left V 6 bases short and J 3 bases short, with 11 bases between. Per germline, CDR1 MNHEY and CDR2 SVGAGI. The CDR3 sequence is 13 residues long. The chain's CDR3 is CASSPRVYTEAFF. In nucleotides, the CDR3 is TGTGCCAGCAGCCCTAGGGTTTACACTGAAGCTTTCTTT.

The chain has TRBV5-1 and TRBJ2-1, with D possibly TRBD2 on 6 matching bases. The V end lost 0 bases, the J end lost 8 bases, and 12 bases lay between the germline ends. The CDR3 loop spans 14 amino acids. Germline CDR1 is SGHRS and CDR2 is YFSETQ. The CDR3 nucleotides are TGCGCCAGCAGCTTGGGACAGCCGGGAGATGAGCAGTTCTTC. It is translated as CASSLGQPGDEQFF.

This clone was counted once. The chain is built from TRBV30 and TRBJ1-3; possible D gene TRBD1, 6 bases. Germline V CDR1 and CDR2: GTSNPN, SVGIG (reference sequence). The CDR3 contains 14 residues. With 3 bases removed from V and 3 bases from J, the gap between germline ends came to 12 bases. CDR3 region: CAWSTSGVGNTIYF. CDR3 nucleotides: TGTGCCTGGAGCACTTCAGGGGTTGGAAACACCATATATTTT.

The V and J genes are TRBV5-1 and TRBJ1-2; D perhaps matches TRBD1 (5 bases). This CDR3 spans 13 amino acids. Trimming pared 2 bases from V and 3 bases from J, leaving 8 bases between. Germline CDR1 is SGHRS and CDR2 is YFSETQ. The DNA of the CDR3 is TGCGCCAGCAGCTTACAGGAGGACTATGGCTACACCTTC. Amino acids: CASSLQEDYGYTF.

The rearrangement links TRBV7-2 to TRBJ2-5; no definite D call. Trimming took 2 bases from V and 5 from J, leaving 9 bases between them. The CDR3 spans 13 residues. Per germline, CDR1 SGHTA and CDR2 FQGNSA. The CDR3 sequence: CASSLSSGETQYF. The CDR3 nucleotides are TGTGCCAGCAGCTTAAGTAGTGGCGAGACCCAGTACTTC.